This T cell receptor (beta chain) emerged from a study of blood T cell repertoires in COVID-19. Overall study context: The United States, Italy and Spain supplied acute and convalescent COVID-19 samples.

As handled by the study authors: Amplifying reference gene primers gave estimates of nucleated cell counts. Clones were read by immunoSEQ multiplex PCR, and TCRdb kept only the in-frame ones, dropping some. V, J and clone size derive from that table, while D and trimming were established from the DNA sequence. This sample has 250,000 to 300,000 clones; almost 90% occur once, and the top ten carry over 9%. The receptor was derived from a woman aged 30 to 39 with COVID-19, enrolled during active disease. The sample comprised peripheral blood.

CDR3 residues: CASKRGQWDSPLHF. The CDR3 coding sequence is TGTGCCAGCAAGAGGGGACAATGGGATTCACCCCTCCACTTT. V is TRBV27 and J is TRBJ1-6; D possibly corresponds to TRBD1 (6 bases). Looked up from germline, CDR1 is MNHEY and CDR2 is SMNVEV (reference sequence). The V end lost 7 bases, the J end lost 8 bases, and 15 bases lay between the germline ends. The CDR3 totals 14 residues.